At least ten counts were recorded for the clone carrying this T cell receptor beta chain. The sample originates from a study of CD8 T cells in ankylosing spondylitis. TCRdb reanalysed the 5' RACE reads using MiXCR and keeps one entry per CDR3 protein. Of about 25,000 distinct CDR3 sequences in the sample, 2% to 3% were seen once. The receptor was isolated from a female donor with ankylosing spondylitis or in good health (not recorded which). Sequencing used blood, either unsorted or a sorted T cell fraction (not recorded which).

DNA of the CDR3: TGTGCCAGCAGCGTCTCGGGGGGGTTGCCGTACCAAGAGACCCAGTACTTC. Translating it yields CASSVSGGLPYQETQYF. The chain couples TRBV9 to TRBJ2-5; the match to TRBD2 covers 8 bases. Germline V CDR1 and CDR2: SGDLS, YYNGEE. This CDR3 spans 17 amino acids. V lost 2 bases, J lost 0 bases, and 9 bases stayed unmatched.